This T cell receptor beta chain was identified in a study of T cells in Graves' hyperthyroidism and ophthalmopathy. Comments on this clonotype: Its specificity is unknown. Being one base from a much bigger clone, this may be a read error.

Researchers took RNA transcripts and amplified the TCR beta CDR3 regions from them. The TCR CDR3 was amplified in a first-round RT-PCR using the HTBI primer set. TCRdb used MiXCR to reprocess the multiplex PCR reads, holding one entry per CDR3 protein. The repertoire holds 600,000 or so distinct CDR3 sequences, with about 17% as singletons. Study-wide findings and caveats: Also found in blood were most expanded thyroid clonotypes above 0.001.

PBMCs came from around 9.7 ml fresh peripheral blood. The material sequenced was blood. This sequence originates from a woman between 25 and 40 years old with Graves' hyperthyroidism.

The CDR3 spells CAWRPPRTSRANEQFF. CDR3 nucleotides: TGTGCCTGGAGACCACCACGGACCTCTCGGGCCAATGAGCAGTTCTTC. The chain has TRBV30 and TRBJ2-1; no clear D gene. In germline, CDR1 is GTSNPN, CDR2 SVGIG (reference sequence). Trimming took 3 bases from V and 6 from J, leaving 21 bases between them. The CDR3 runs to 16 residues.